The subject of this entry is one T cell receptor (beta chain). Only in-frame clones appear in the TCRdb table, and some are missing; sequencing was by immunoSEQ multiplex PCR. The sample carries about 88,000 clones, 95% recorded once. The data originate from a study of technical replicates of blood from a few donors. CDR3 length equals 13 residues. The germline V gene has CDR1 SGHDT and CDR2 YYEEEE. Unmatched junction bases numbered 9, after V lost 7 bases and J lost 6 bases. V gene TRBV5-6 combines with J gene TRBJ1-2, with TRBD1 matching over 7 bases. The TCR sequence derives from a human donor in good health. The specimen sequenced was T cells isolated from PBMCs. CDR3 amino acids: CASGPDRAHGYTF. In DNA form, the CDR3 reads TGTGCCAGCGGCCCCGACAGGGCTCATGGCTACACCTTC.